This T cell receptor (beta chain) was captured in a study of beta chain features in type 1 diabetes. This clone has more than one count but fewer than ten. The study reverse transcribed the entire isolated RNA, so it sequenced expressed TCRB transcripts. Naive, central memory and regulatory T cell samples averaged around 3.5 million immunoSEQ reads each. TCRdb's table, derived via immunoSEQ multiplex PCR, lists solely in-frame clones and lacks some. Of 620,000 or so clones detected, about a sixth appear once; the ten largest clones hold around 0.095%. The CDR3 covers 13 residues. Germline values: CDR1 MNHEY, CDR2 SMNVEV (reference sequence). Trimming took off 3 bases at V and 0 bases at J, with 3 bases between the two ends.

The sequenced sample consisted of naive CD4+ T cells from blood. The V gene is TRBV27, the J gene TRBJ1-3; D unclear. This TCR came from a man aged 18 to 35 in good health. CDR3 region: CASSFTSGNTIYF. The CDR3 bases are TGTGCCAGCAGTTTCACCTCTGGAAACACCATATATTTT.